This is a list of T cell receptor beta chains from one sample in a study of identical twins. One entry per CDR3 protein results from TCRdb running MiXCR on the 5' RACE reads. Among about 810,000 distinct CDR3 sequences listed, around 12% were seen once. The data also belong to a second study, concerning yellow fever vaccine responses in identical twins.

Material for sequencing was PBMCs. All receptors derive from a woman aged 18-35 years in good health. Both conserved end residues are part of each CDR3. A D gene is named only where the DNA matches it firmly. The size of a clone is reported for some rows only, either as once, few or many, or as a class for expanded clones.

J	D	V	size	CDR3	DNA
TRBJ2-1	-	TRBV5-1	-	CASSLISSSSYNEQFF	TGCGCCAGCAGCTTGATTTCATCCAGCTCCTACAATGAGCAGTTCTTC
TRBJ1-2	-	TRBV20-1	few	CSAQRQIYGYTF	TGCAGTGCTCAACGACAAATCTATGGCTACACCTTC
TRBJ2-3	TRBD1	TRBV6-1	-	CASREGTAFSSTDTQYF	TGTGCCAGCAGAGAAGGGACAGCCTTTTCTAGCACAGATACGCAGTATTTT
TRBJ2-1	TRBD1	TRBV6-1	-	CAGAIDRGEGNEQFF	TGTGCCGGAGCTATAGACAGGGGGGAAGGGAATGAGCAGTTCTTC
TRBJ1-1	-	TRBV7-8	few	CASSLEGGTEPHFF	TGTGCCAGCAGCTTAGAGGGGGGGACCGAACCCCACTTCTTT
TRBJ1-5	TRBD1	TRBV20-1	few	CSAREPSGTGNQPQHF	TGCAGTGCTAGAGAACCTTCCGGGACAGGGAATCAGCCCCAGCATTTT
TRBJ2-2	TRBD1	TRBV28	few	CASNLVRQQTGPGELFF	TGTGCCAGCAACTTAGTTCGACAACAGACAGGGCCCGGGGAGCTGTTTTTT
TRBJ2-1	-	TRBV20-1	-	CSARLGFF	TGCAGTGCTAGACTGGGTTTCTTC
TRBJ2-7	-	TRBV29-1	-	CSVREKSYEQYF	TGCAGCGTTAGGGAGAAATCCTACGAGCAGTACTTC
TRBJ1-5	-	TRBV2	few	CASGAGNQPQHF	TGTGCCAGCGGGGCGGGGAATCAGCCCCAGCATTTT
TRBJ2-3	TRBD2	TRBV7-9	few	CASSISGGAIDTQYF	TGTGCCAGCAGCATAAGCGGGGGGGCCATCGATACGCAGTATTTT
TRBJ2-2	-	TRBV5-1	few	CASSYTGSGTGELFF	TGCGCCAGCAGCTATACAGGGTCCGGAACCGGGGAGCTGTTTTTT
TRBJ2-2	TRBD2	TRBV19	-	CASSILAGASNTGELFF	TGTGCCAGTAGTATCCTAGCGGGGGCCTCGAACACCGGGGAGCTGTTTTTT
TRBJ1-5	TRBD1	TRBV4-1	many	CASSQEDRGNQPQHF	TGCGCCAGCAGCCAAGAGGACAGGGGGAATCAGCCCCAGCATTTT
TRBJ2-1	TRBD2	TRBV7-9	few	CASSKAGETNEQFF	TGTGCCAGCAGTAAAGCGGGAGAAACGAATGAGCAGTTCTTC
TRBJ2-5	-	TRBV12-3/TRBV12-4	few	CASSRPGKAETQYF	TGTGCCAGCAGTCGACCGGGAAAGGCAGAGACCCAGTACTTC
TRBJ2-1	-	TRBV5-1	-	CASSLAQQRSFIGEQFF	TGCGCCAGCAGCTTGGCCCAGCAGAGGTCCTTTATCGGAGAGCAGTTCTTC
TRBJ1-2	-	TRBV6-1	-	CASSSMSGPGHSNYGYTF	TGTGCCAGCAGTAGTATGTCGGGACCGGGACACTCGAACTATGGCTACACCTTC
TRBJ2-1	-	TRBV6-5	-	CASSYSGSLNEQFF	TGTGCCAGCAGTTACTCGGGCTCTTTGAATGAGCAGTTCTTC
TRBJ1-1	TRBD1	TRBV13	-	CASSMTGGPNTEAFF	TGTGCCAGCAGCATGACAGGGGGCCCGAACACTGAAGCTTTCTTT
TRBJ2-1	TRBD2	TRBV20-1	few	CSAIRLAGSNNEQFF	TGCAGTGCTATCCGGCTAGCGGGATCCAACAATGAGCAGTTCTTC
TRBJ2-1	-	TRBV4-1	few	CASSQLGGRDSDEQFF	TGCGCCAGCAGCCAACTCGGAGGCAGGGACTCGGATGAGCAGTTCTTC
TRBJ2-3	-	TRBV10-3	-	CAIRNSGDTDTQYF	TGTGCCATCAGAAATAGCGGAGACACAGATACGCAGTATTTT
TRBJ1-1	-	TRBV6-1	few	CASIRVEMNTEAFF	TGTGCCAGCATACGAGTTGAGATGAACACTGAAGCTTTCTTT
TRBJ2-1	TRBD2	TRBV7-8	many	CASSVREGLLYNEQFF	TGTGCCAGCAGCGTGCGGGAGGGCCTGTTATACAATGAGCAGTTCTTC
TRBJ2-1	-	TRBV6-2/TRBV6-3	-	CASRYRRTAESYNEQFF	TGTGCCAGCAGATATCGTCGGACAGCGGAATCCTACAATGAGCAGTTCTTC
TRBJ1-5	-	TRBV5-1	few	CASSYQTEYSNQPQHF	TGCGCCAGCAGCTATCAGACAGAGTATAGCAATCAGCCCCAGCATTTT
TRBJ1-1	-	TRBV20-1	-	CSARDKIMNTEAFF	TGCAGTGCTAGAGATAAGATAATGAACACTGAAGCTTTCTTT
TRBJ2-1	-	TRBV7-2	-	CAGKGQSSYNEQFF	TGTGCCGGGAAAGGACAGAGCTCCTACAATGAGCAGTTCTTC
TRBJ2-2	TRBD2	TRBV11-2	-	CASSFRLAGEHTGELFF	TGTGCCAGCAGCTTTCGACTAGCGGGGGAACACACCGGGGAGCTGTTTTTT
TRBJ2-3	-	TRBV7-8	-	CASSLRKRGDTDTQYF	TGTGCCAGCAGCTTACGGAAACGGGGTGACACAGATACGCAGTATTTT
TRBJ2-5	-	TRBV12-3/TRBV12-4	many	CASSQGSQETQYF	TGTGCCAGCAGTCAGGGATCCCAAGAGACCCAGTACTTC
TRBJ1-6	-	TRBV20-1	few	CSARDVPLHF	TGCAGTGCTAGGGACGTTCCCCTCCACTTT
TRBJ2-3	-	TRBV28	few	CASSLTSLTSTDTQYF	TGTGCCAGCAGTTTAACCTCTCTAACTAGCACAGATACGCAGTATTTT
TRBJ1-3	-	TRBV28	-	CASIPGGSGNTIYF	TGTGCCAGCATCCCGGGTGGCTCTGGAAACACCATATATTTT
TRBJ1-2	-	TRBV7-9	few	CASTREVGPQGYTF	TGTGCCAGCACCAGAGAGGTGGGTCCCCAAGGCTACACCTTC
TRBJ2-1	TRBD2	TRBV20-1	few	CSANPTLAGHVDEQFF	TGCAGTGCTAACCCCACCCTAGCGGGACACGTGGATGAGCAGTTCTTC
TRBJ1-4	-	TRBV4-1	few	CASSQDYGRGNEKLFF	TGCGCCAGCAGCCAAGATTATGGCAGGGGAAATGAAAAACTGTTTTTT
TRBJ2-3	TRBD2	TRBV4-2	-	CASSQVPGTILDTQYF	TGTGCCAGCAGCCAAGTCCCCGGGACTATTTTGGATACGCAGTATTTT
TRBJ2-7	-	TRBV20-1	-	CSASETARGQYF	TGCAGTGCTAGCGAAACAGCGCGGGGGCAGTACTTC
TRBJ2-5	TRBD2	TRBV7-2	-	CASSFSRTSGETQYF	TGTGCCAGCAGCTTTTCCCGGACTAGTGGAGAGACCCAGTACTTC
TRBJ1-4	-	TRBV5-1	few	CASSPDGPWEKLFF	TGCGCCAGCAGCCCGGACGGGCCTTGGGAAAAACTGTTTTTT
TRBJ1-3	TRBD1	TRBV12-3/TRBV12-4	-	CASNPQGAVGNTIYF	TGTGCCAGCAACCCACAGGGGGCAGTTGGAAACACCATATATTTT
TRBJ2-1	TRBD2	TRBV20-1	-	CCARDRASGTTYNEQFF	TGCTGTGCTAGAGACCGGGCTAGCGGGACCACCTACAATGAGCAGTTCTTC
TRBJ2-5	TRBD1	TRBV6-1	-	CASSPPDRGKTQYF	TGTGCCAGCAGTCCCCCGGACAGGGGAAAGACCCAGTACTTC
TRBJ2-5	TRBD2	TRBV12-3/TRBV12-4	-	CASAGTGGPGETQYF	TGTGCCAGCGCGGGGACGGGAGGGCCGGGAGAGACCCAGTACTTC
TRBJ1-6	-	TRBV5-1	few	CASMLGRSGADSPLHF	TGCGCCAGCATGCTTGGAAGGTCGGGGGCCGATTCACCCCTCCACTTT
TRBJ2-3	-	TRBV12-3/TRBV12-4	-	CASSLLWGDTQYF	TGTGCCAGCAGCCTGCTGTGGGGGGATACGCAGTATTTT
TRBJ2-3	-	TRBV20-1	few	CSTYGGLLRDTQYF	TGCAGTACATACGGGGGCCTGTTGAGAGATACGCAGTATTTT
TRBJ2-1	-	TRBV28	-	CASSLFGTQEQFF	TGTGCCAGCAGTTTATTCGGGACGCAGGAGCAGTTCTTC
TRBJ1-6	-	TRBV29-1	-	CSVGASYNSPLHF	TGCAGCGTTGGGGCCTCCTATAATTCACCCCTCCACTTT